Listed below are T cell receptor beta chains from one sample, sequenced in a study of cytomegalovirus exposure and HLA in healthy donors. Profiling relied on immunoSEQ multiplex PCR, and the TCRdb table lists in-frame clones only, not all of them. The sample yields about 87,000 clones, 74% seen once. Source material: PBMCs. The receptors come from a man in his thirties or forties in good health and CMV-seropositive. Both conserved end residues are part of each CDR3. Fields, in order: V gene, CDR3 length, clone size, J gene, D gene, CDR3 DNA, CDR3 protein. The D gene is left open where the match is weak. Part of the rows lack a size; the others show once, few, many or a class for expanded clones.

TRBV6-5	12	medium-sized	TRBJ1-2	NA	TGTGCCAGCAGCAGACGGGACTATGGCTACACCTTC	CASSRRDYGYTF
TRBV19	16	NA	TRBJ1-2	TRBD1	TGTGCCAGTAGCGTAGGGACAGGTTGGAGATTTGATGGCTACACCTTC	CASSVGTGWRFDGYTF
TRBV12-5	13	NA	TRBJ1-1	NA	TGTGCTAGTGGTACGGACACGAACACTGAAGCTTTCTTT	CASGTDTNTEAFF
TRBV29-1	15	NA	TRBJ1-2	TRBD1	TGCAGCGTTGACGGCCCGGGACAGGGGATTGGTGGCTACACCTTC	CSVDGPGQGIGGYTF
TRBV11-2	15	NA	TRBJ1-6	TRBD1	TGTGCCAGCAGCTTACAGCGACAGGGGAATTCACCCCTCCACTTT	CASSLQRQGNSPLHF
TRBV7-6	16	NA	TRBJ2-3	TRBD2	TGTGCCAGCAGCTCCCGACTAGCGGGTAGCACAGATACGCAGTATTTT	CASSSRLAGSTDTQYF
TRBV5-4	14	NA	TRBJ1-1	NA	TGTGCCAGCAGCACCGGGACAAGGAACACTGAAGCTTTCTTT	CASSTGTRNTEAFF
TRBV9	17	once	TRBJ2-3	TRBD2	TGTGCCAGCAGCGTAGAGGGACTAGCGGTTAGCACAGATACGCAGTATTTT	CASSVEGLAVSTDTQYF
TRBV9	13	NA	TRBJ2-5	NA	TGTGCCAGCAGCGCTGACAGAAGAGAGACCCAGTACTTC	CASSADRRETQYF
TRBV20-1	11	few	TRBJ1-1	TRBD1	TGCAGTGCTGCCGGGACAGCTGAAGCTTTCTTT	CSAAGTAEAFF
TRBV10-3	11	NA	TRBJ1-2	NA	TGTGCCATAGGACAGACCTATGGCTACACCTTC	CAIGQTYGYTF
TRBV30	16	NA	TRBJ1-1	NA	TGTGCCTGGAGTGTACGTCCTCAGGGGCGAAACACTGAAGCTTTCTTT	CAWSVRPQGRNTEAFF
TRBV9	15	once	TRBJ1-1	TRBD1	TGTGCCAGCACCCTGGGACAGGGAACGAGCACTGAAGCTTTCTTT	CASTLGQGTSTEAFF
TRBV1	15	once	TRBJ1-1	NA	TGCACCAGCAGCCCGACGGGAGTGGGGTGGACTGAAGCTTTCTTT	CTSSPTGVGWTEAFF
TRBV6-5	13	once	TRBJ1-6	NA	TGTGCCAGCTCGCGGGGGGCAGCCTCACCCCTCCACTTT	CASSRGAASPLHF
TRBV28	14	few	TRBJ1-2	NA	TGTGCCAGCATCCCCCAGCCGGGTCCCTATGGCTACACCTTC	CASIPQPGPYGYTF
TRBV18	13	NA	TRBJ1-5	NA	TGTGCCAGCTCACCTACCGGCGCAGGGCCCCAGCATTTT	CASSPTGAGPQHF
TRBV4-3	15	NA	TRBJ2-7	TRBD2	TGCGCCAGCAGCCAAGAAGGGACTAGCTCCTACGAGCAGTACTTC	CASSQEGTSSYEQYF
TRBV5-8	14	NA	TRBJ1-1	TRBD1	TGTGCCAGCAGCCCCGGGACAGGGGACACTGAAGCTTTCTTT	CASSPGTGDTEAFF
TRBV23-1	15	few	TRBJ2-5	TRBD1	TGCGCCAGCAGTCAATCAAACAGGGGGCAAGAGACCCAGTACTTC	CASSQSNRGQETQYF
TRBV4-3	16	NA	TRBJ2-7	TRBD2	TGCGCCAGCAGCCCAAGGACTAGCGGGAGTTTGCATGAGCAGTACTTC	CASSPRTSGSLHEQYF
TRBV27	16	NA	TRBJ1-4	NA	TGTGCCAGCAGCTTTCAGGGGCCCGGCAGGAATGAAAAACTGTTTTTT	CASSFQGPGRNEKLFF
TRBV2	12	NA	TRBJ1-2	NA	TGTGCCAGCACCATGGACAGCCGTGGCTACACCTTC	CASTMDSRGYTF
TRBV7-2	16	NA	TRBJ2-6	NA	TGTGCCAGCAGCTTAAGTGTTAGCTCTGGGGCCAACGTCCTGACTTTC	CASSLSVSSGANVLTF
TRBV7-3	13	NA	TRBJ2-3	NA	TGTGCCAGCAGCTCCGGGGGCACAGATACGCAGTATTTT	CASSSGGTDTQYF
TRBV29-1	13	NA	TRBJ2-3	NA	TGCAGCGTTGCGGGGGAGAGCACAGATACGCAGTATTTT	CSVAGESTDTQYF
TRBV19	15	few	TRBJ1-1	NA	TGTGCCAGTAGACCAATCGGGGGGCTGGACACTGAAGCTTTCTTT	CASRPIGGLDTEAFF
TRBV6-1	13	few	TRBJ2-2	NA	TGTGCCAGCAGGCCTGGGGAGACCGGGGAGCTGTTTTTT	CASRPGETGELFF
TRBV4-3	16	NA	TRBJ1-2	TRBD1	TGCGCCAGCAGCCAGGTGGGGACAGCGGTTTTGCGAGGCTACACCTTC	CASSQVGTAVLRGYTF
TRBV28	14	NA	TRBJ1-1	TRBD1	TGTGCCAGCAGTTCCCGGACAGGGAGCTGTGAAGCTTTCTTT	CASSSRTGSCEAFF
TRBV7-6	14	NA	TRBJ2-1	NA	TGTGCCAGCAGCTTAGCGACTGCCTACAATGAGCAGTTCTTC	CASSLATAYNEQFF
TRBV2	13	NA	TRBJ2-5	NA	TGTGCCAGCAGTGAGAACTCCCAAGAGACCCAGTACTTC	CASSENSQETQYF
TRBV5-4	14	NA	TRBJ2-4	NA	TGTGCCAGCAGCTTGGGGGCGGCCAAAAACATTCAGTACTTC	CASSLGAAKNIQYF
TRBV2	14	NA	TRBJ2-7	TRBD1	TGTGCCAGCAAATGGGACAGGGATATTTACGAGCAGTACTTC	CASKWDRDIYEQYF
TRBV28	15	few	TRBJ1-2	TRBD1	TGTGCCAGCAGTCCAGGACAGGGAGGTTCCTATGGCTACACCTTC	CASSPGQGGSYGYTF
TRBV10-1	14	few	TRBJ2-2	TRBD1	TGCGCCAGCAGCAGACAGGGGGGTACCGGGGAGCTGTTTTTT	CASSRQGGTGELFF
TRBV18	14	NA	TRBJ1-2	TRBD1	TGTGCCAGCTCACCAAGCAGGGACAGCTATGGCTACACCTTC	CASSPSRDSYGYTF
TRBV6-5	16	NA	TRBJ2-1	TRBD2	TGTGCCAGCAGTTACTCACGGCCGGGGGGGCTCAATGAGCAGTTCTTC	CASSYSRPGGLNEQFF
TRBV5-8	19	NA	TRBJ2-6	TRBD1	TGTGCCAGCAGCGCGAACAGGGGGACAGGGGGCCCCGGGGCCAACGTCCTGACTTTC	CASSANRGTGGPGANVLTF
TRBV6-5	14	few	TRBJ1-5	TRBD1	TGTGCCAGCAAGACAGGGGCAAGCAATCAGCCCCAGCATTTT	CASKTGASNQPQHF